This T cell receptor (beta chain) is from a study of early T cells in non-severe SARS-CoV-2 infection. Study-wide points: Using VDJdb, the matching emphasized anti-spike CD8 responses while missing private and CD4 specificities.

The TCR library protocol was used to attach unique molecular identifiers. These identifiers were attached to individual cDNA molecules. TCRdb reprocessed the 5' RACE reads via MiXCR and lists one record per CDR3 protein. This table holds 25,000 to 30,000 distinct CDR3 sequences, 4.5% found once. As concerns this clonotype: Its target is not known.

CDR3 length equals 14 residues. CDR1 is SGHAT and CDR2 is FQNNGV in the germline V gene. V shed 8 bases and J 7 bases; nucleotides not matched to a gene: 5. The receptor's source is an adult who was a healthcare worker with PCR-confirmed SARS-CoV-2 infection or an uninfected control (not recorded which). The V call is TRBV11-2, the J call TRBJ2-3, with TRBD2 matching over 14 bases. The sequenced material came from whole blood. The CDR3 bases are TGTGCCAGCCTGGGACTAGCGGGGGAAAATACGCAGTATTTT. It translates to CASLGLAGENTQYF.